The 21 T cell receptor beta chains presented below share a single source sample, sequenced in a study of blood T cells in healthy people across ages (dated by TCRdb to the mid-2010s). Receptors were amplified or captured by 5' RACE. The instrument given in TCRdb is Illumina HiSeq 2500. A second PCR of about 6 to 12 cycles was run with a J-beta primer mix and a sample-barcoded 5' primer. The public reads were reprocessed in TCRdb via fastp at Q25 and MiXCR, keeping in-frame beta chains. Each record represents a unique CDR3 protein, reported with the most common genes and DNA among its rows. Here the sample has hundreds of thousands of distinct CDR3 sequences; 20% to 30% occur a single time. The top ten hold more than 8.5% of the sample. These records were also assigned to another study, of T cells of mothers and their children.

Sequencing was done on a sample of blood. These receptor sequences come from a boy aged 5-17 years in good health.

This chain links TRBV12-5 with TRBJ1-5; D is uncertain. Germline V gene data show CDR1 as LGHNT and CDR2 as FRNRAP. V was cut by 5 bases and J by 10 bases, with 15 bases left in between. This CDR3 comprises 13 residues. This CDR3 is CASGRLEGPPQHF. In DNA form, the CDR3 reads TGTGCTAGTGGTCGACTCGAAGGGCCACCCCAGCATTTT.

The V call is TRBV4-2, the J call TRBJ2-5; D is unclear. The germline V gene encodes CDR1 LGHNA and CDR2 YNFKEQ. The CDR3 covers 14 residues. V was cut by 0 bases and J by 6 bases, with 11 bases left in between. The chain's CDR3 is CASSQEATMKTQYF. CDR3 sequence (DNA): TGTGCCAGCAGCCAAGAAGCGACGATGAAGACCCAGTACTTC.

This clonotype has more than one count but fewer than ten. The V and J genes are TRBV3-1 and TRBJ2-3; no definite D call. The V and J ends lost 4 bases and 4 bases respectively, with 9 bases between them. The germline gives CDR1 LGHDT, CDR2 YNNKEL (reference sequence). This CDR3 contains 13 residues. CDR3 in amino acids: CASSLQIPDTQYF. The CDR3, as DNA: TGTGCCAGCAGCCTCCAGATCCCAGATACGCAGTATTTT.

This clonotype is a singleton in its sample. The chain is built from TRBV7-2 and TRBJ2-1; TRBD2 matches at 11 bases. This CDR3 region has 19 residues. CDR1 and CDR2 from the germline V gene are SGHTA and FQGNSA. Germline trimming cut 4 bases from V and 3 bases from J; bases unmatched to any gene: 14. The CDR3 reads CASSSTHRLAGNIYNEQFF. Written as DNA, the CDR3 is TGTGCCAGCAGCTCAACCCACCGACTAGCGGGAAACATCTACAATGAGCAGTTCTTC.

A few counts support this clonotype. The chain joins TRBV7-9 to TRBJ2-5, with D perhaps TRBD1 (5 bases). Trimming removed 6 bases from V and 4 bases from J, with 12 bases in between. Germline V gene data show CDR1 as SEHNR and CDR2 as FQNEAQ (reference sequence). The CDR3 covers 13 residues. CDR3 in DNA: TGTGCCAGCAGGGGGCTCCTGGGAGAGACCCAGTACTTC. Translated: CASRGLLGETQYF.

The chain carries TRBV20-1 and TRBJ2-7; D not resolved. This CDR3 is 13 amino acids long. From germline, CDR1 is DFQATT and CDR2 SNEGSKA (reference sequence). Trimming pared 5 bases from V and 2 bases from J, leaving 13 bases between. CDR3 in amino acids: CSASFPITYEQYF. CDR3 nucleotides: TGCAGTGCTTCCTTTCCGATTACCTACGAGCAGTACTTC.

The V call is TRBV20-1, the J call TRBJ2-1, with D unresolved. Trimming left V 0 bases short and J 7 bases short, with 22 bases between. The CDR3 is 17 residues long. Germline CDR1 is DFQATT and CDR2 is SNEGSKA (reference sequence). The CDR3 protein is CSARDVLLTHPRNEQFF. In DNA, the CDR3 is TGCAGTGCTAGAGATGTGTTATTGACTCATCCGAGAAATGAGCAGTTCTTC.

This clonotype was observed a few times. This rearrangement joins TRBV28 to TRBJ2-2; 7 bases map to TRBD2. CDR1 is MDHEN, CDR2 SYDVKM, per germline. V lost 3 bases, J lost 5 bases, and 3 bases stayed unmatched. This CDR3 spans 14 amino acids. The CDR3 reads CASSFGGRTGELFF. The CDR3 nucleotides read TGTGCCAGCAGTTTTGGCGGGAGAACCGGGGAGCTGTTTTTT.

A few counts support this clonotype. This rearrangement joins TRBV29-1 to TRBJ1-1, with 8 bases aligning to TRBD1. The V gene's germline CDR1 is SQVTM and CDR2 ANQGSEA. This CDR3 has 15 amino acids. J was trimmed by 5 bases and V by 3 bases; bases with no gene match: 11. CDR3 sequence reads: CSVDPGQGWGTEAFF. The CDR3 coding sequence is TGCAGCGTTGACCCAGGACAGGGTTGGGGGACTGAAGCTTTCTTT.

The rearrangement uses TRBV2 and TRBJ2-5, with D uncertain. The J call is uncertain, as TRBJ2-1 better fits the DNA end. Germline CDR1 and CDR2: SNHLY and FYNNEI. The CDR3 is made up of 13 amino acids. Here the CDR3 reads CASSEWPENEQFF. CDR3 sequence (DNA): TGTGCCAGCAGTGAATGGCCAGAGAATGAGCAGTTCTTC.

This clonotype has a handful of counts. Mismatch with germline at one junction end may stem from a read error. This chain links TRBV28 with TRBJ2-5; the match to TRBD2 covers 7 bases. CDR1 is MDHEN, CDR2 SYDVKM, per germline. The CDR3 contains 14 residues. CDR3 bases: TGTGCCAGCAATCTCCGTGGGAGGGTAGAGGCCCAGTACTTC. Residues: CASNLRGRVEAQYF.

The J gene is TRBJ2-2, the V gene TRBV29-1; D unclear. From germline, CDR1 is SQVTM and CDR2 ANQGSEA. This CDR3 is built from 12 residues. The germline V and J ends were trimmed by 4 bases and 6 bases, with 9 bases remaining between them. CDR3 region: CSVAFRAGELFF. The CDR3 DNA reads TGCAGCGTTGCTTTTCGCGCCGGGGAGCTGTTTTTT.

This CDR3 is CASSPRTGNNEQFF. The DNA of the CDR3 is TGTGCCAGCAGCCCTAGGACTGGCAACAATGAGCAGTTCTTC. The chain recombines TRBV2 with TRBJ2-1; D is possibly TRBD2 (5 bases). The V gene lost 6 bases and the J gene lost 5 bases, with 14 bases spanning the gap. The V gene's germline CDR1 is SNHLY and CDR2 FYNNEI. The CDR3 sequence is 14 residues long.

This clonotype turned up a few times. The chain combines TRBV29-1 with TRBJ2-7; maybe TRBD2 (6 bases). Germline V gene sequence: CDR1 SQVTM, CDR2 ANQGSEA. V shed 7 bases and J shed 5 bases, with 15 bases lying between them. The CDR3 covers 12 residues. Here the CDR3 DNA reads TGCAGCGCCAAGGGACTGGAGGACGAGCAGTACTTC. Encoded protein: CSAKGLEDEQYF.

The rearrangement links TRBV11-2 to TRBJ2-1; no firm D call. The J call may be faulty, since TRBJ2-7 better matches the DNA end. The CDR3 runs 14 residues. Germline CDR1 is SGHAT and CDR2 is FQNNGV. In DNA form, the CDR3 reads TGTGCCAGCAGCACCCATCTCAGCTCCTACGAGCAGTACTTC. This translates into CASSTHLSSYEQYF.

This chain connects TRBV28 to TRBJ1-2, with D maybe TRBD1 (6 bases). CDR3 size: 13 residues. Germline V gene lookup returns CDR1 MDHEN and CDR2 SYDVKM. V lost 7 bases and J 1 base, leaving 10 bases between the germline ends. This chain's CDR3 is CASTGTFNYGYTF. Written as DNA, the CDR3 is TGTGCCAGCACCGGGACATTTAACTATGGCTACACCTTC.

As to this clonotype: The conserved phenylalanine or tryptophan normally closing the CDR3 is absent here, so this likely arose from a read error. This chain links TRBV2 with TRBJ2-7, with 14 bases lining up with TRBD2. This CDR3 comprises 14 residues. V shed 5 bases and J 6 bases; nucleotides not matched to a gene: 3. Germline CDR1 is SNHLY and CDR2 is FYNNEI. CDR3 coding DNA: TGTGCCAGCAGTCCGGGACTAGCGGGAGCCGAGCAGTACCTC. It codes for CASSPGLAGAEQYL.

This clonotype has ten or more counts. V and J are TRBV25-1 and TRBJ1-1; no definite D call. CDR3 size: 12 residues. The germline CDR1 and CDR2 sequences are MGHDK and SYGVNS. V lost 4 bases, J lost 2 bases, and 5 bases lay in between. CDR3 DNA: TGTGCCAGCAGTGGACTTAACACTGAAGCTTTCTTT. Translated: CASSGLNTEAFF.

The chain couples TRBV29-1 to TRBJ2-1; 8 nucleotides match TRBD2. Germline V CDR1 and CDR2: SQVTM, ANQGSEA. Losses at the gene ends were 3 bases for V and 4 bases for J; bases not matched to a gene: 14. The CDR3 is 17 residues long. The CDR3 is CSVEDNSGNAQYNEQFF. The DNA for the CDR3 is TGCAGCGTTGAGGATAATAGCGGGAACGCCCAATACAATGAGCAGTTCTTC.

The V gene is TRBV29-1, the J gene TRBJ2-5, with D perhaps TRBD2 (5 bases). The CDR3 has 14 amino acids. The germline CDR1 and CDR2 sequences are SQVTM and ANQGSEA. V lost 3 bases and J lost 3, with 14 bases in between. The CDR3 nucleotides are TGCAGCGTTGAGGGGAAACTAGTCAAAGAGACCCAGTACTTC. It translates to CSVEGKLVKETQYF. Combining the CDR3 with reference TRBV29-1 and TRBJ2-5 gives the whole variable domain SAVISQKPSRDICQRGTSLTIQCQVDSQVTMMFWYRQQPGQSLTLIATANQGSEATYESGFVIDKFPISRPNLTFSTLTVSNMSPEDSSIYLCSVEGKLVKETQYFGPGTRLLVL.

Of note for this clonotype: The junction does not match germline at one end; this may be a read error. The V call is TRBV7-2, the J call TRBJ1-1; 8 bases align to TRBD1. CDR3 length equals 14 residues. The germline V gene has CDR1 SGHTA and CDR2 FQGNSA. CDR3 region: CATLDPSGGTKAFF. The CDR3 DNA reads TGTGCCACTCTTGACCCCTCAGGGGGCACTAAAGCTTTCTTT.